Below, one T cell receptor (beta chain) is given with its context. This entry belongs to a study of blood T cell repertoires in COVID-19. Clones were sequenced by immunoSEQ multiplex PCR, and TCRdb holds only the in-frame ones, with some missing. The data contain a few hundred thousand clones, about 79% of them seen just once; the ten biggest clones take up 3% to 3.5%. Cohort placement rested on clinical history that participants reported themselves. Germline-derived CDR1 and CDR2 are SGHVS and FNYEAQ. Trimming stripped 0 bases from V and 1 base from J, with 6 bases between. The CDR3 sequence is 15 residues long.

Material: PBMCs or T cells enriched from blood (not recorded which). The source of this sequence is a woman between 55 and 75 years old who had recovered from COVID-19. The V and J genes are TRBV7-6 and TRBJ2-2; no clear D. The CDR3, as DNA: TGTGCCAGCAGCTTAGCTGTTAGGAACACCGGGGAGCTGTTTTTT. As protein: CASSLAVRNTGELFF.